This T cell receptor beta chain was obtained from a study of regulatory T cells in long-lasting Graves disease. With V trimmed by 4 bases and J by 10 bases, 6 bases remained unmatched. This CDR3 comprises 12 residues. CDR1 and CDR2 (germline): SGHRS, YFSETQ. Time point of the sample: persistent/refractory GD, antithyroid drugs over 5 years with positive TRAb. The TCR library was prepared using RNA isolated from PBMCs. Graves' disease diagnosis followed American Thyroid Association guidelines. A few counts support this clonotype. Antigen specificity is unknown. General study results and limits: Persistent Graves' patients had lower TCR diversity than newly diagnosed ones.

Building the TCR beta libraries relied on iRepertoire HTBI primers, and CDR3 regions underwent Arm-PCR. TCRdb reprocessed the multiplex PCR reads via MiXCR and lists one record per CDR3 protein. Counted here are 600,000 to 800,000 distinct CDR3 sequences, 25% to 30% occurring once; the ten biggest clones make up 42%. This receptor was identified in a female donor with Graves disease. This material consisted of peripheral blood mononuclear cells (PBMCs), taken when the disease was refractory, from a patient treated with antithyroid drugs. The V call is TRBV5-1, the J call TRBJ1-1, with 8 positions matching TRBD1. The CDR3 nucleotides read TGCGCCAGCAGCCCGGAGGGGACAGGAGCTTTCTTT. Amino acid sequence: CASSPEGTGAFF. The complete variable domain, with remaining parts taken from reference TRBV5-1 and TRBJ1-1, reads KAGVTQTPRYLIKTRGQQVTLSCSPISGHRSVSWYQQTPGQGLQFLFEYFSETQRNKGNFPGRFSGRQFSNSRSEMNVSTLELGDSALYLCASSPEGTGAFFGQGTRLTVV.